This T cell receptor beta chain comes out of a study of CD8+CD57+ T cells in acquired aplastic anemia. Overall study: Average DNA yield from sorted CD4+ and CD8+ cells was about 3.2 ug. The study's findings and limits: The study found no significant CD8+ Simpson's diversity difference between patients and controls. Under 35 was the count of CD8+ CDR3 sequences that patients shared with controls.

The template used for profiling TCR beta VDJ and CDR3 was genomic DNA. TCRdb recomputed calls from the reads with MiXCR, one row per CDR3 protein. The sample lists 200,000 to 250,000 distinct CDR3 sequences; around half were seen once. Sequenced patients had shown CD8+CD57+ cell expansion by flow cytometry. Everyone among the patients had severe acquired aplastic anemia. Deletions cut 5 bases from V and 0 bases from J, with 19 bases between. The CDR3 runs 18 residues. Germline V lookup: CDR1 SEHNR, CDR2 FQNEAQ (reference sequence). This clonotype showed up many times. No antigen is known for it. The genes are TRBV7-9 and TRBJ1-4; D is undetermined. The clonotype was recovered from a human donor with aplastic anemia. Sample: sorted CD4+, CD8+, or CD8+CD57+ T cells (not recorded which) from PBMCs. The CDR3 DNA reads as TGTGCCAGCAGCCCCGAAGCACCATGGGGTCCAACTAATGAAAAACTGTTTTTT. It specifies CASSPEAPWGPTNEKLFF.